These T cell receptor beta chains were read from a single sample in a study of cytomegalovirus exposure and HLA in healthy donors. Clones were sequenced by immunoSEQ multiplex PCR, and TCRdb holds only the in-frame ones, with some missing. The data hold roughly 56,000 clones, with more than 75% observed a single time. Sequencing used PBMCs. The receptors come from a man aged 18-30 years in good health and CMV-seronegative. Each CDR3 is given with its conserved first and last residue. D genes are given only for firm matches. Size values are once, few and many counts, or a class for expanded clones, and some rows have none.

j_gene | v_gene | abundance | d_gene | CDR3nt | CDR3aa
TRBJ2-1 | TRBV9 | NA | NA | TGTGCCAGCAGCGTAGATAGCCCCTACAATGAGCAGTTCTTC | CASSVDSPYNEQFF
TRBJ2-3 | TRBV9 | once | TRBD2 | TGTGCCAGCAGCGTAGGTGGGACTAGCTTGCATTTT | CASSVGGTSLHF
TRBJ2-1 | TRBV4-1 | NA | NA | TGCGCCAGCAGCCAAGACGATGAGCAGTTCTTC | CASSQDDEQFF
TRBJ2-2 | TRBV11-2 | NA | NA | TGTGCCAGCAAAGGGGCCCCGAACACCGGGGAGCTGTTTTTT | CASKGAPNTGELFF
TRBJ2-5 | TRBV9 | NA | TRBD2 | TGTGCCAGCAGCGCCTTTAGCGGGGGGGCAGAGACCCAGTACTTC | CASSAFSGGAETQYF
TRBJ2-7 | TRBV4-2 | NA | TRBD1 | TGTGCCAGCAGCCCCGTGGGGACAGGGGGCCTCGAGCAGTACTTC | CASSPVGTGGLEQYF
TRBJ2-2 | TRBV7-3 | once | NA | TGTGCCAGCAGCCAGGGGGGCACCGGGGAGCTGTTTTTT | CASSQGGTGELFF
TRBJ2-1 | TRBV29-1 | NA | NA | TGCAGCGTTCTGAGCGATGAGCAGTTCTTC | CSVLSDEQFF
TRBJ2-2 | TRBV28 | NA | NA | TGTGCCACCTCCCCCACCGGGGAGCTGTTTTTT | CATSPTGELFF
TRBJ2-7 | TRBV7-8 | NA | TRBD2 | TGTGCCAGCAGCTTACTAGGGGAGGGTTGGGACGAGCAGTACTTC | CASSLLGEGWDEQYF
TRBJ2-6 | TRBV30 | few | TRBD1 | TGTGCCTCTGACAGGGGGACGGGGGCCAACGTCCTGACTTTC | CASDRGTGANVLTF
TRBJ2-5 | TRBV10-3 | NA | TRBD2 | TGTGCCATCAGGCCCGGGGGGACCGAAGAGACCCAGTACTTC | CAIRPGGTEETQYF
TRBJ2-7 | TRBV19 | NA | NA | TGTGCCAGTAGTCTCCCCAAAGGGGGGGGAGTCGGCTACGAGCAGTACTTC | CASSLPKGGGVGYEQYF
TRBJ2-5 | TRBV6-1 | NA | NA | TGTGCCAGCAGTGAAGTCATCCAAGAGACCCAGTACTTC | CASSEVIQETQYF
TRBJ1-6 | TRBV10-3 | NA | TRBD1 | TGTGCCATCAGTGAGTCCGGGACAGGGACTGGTAATTCACCCCTCCACTTT | CAISESGTGTGNSPLHF
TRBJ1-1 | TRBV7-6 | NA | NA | TGTGCCAGCAGCTTAGAGGACGGAGGCACTGAAGCTTTCTTT | CASSLEDGGTEAFF
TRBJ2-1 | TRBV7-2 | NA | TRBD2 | TGTGCCAGCAGCTCTCGGGGGGGCCTGAATGAGCAGTTCTTC | CASSSRGGLNEQFF
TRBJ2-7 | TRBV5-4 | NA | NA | TGTGCCAGCAGCCTGGGACTCTACGAGCAGTACTTC | CASSLGLYEQYF
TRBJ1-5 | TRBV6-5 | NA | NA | TGTGCCAGCAGCTCTCAGGGCCAGCCCCAGCATTTT | CASSSQGQPQHF
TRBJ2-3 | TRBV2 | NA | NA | TGTGCCAGCCAAGGGGCTGGGGATACGCAGTATTTT | CASQGAGDTQYF
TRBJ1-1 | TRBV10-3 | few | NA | TGTGCCATCAGTAAAAACAGGGCAGAGAACACTGAAGCTTTCTTT | CAISKNRAENTEAFF
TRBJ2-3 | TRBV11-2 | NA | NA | TGTGCCAGCAGCGGAGACCGCACAGATACGCAGTATTTT | CASSGDRTDTQYF
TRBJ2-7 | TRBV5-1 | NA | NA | TGCGCCAGCAGCGTCATGATGAGCTCCTACGAGCAGTACTTC | CASSVMMSSYEQYF
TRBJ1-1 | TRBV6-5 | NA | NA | TGTGCCAGCAGGCCCACAGGGCTCACTGAAGCTTTCTTT | CASRPTGLTEAFF
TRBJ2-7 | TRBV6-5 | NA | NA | TGTGCCGGCAGTTCAGGGGCCGAGCAGTACTTC | CAGSSGAEQYF
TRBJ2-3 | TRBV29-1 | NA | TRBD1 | TGCAGCGTCAGACAGGGGACAGATACGCAGTATTTT | CSVRQGTDTQYF
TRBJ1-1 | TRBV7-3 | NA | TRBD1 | TGTGCCAGCAGCCTGACAGGGGGCACTGAAGCTTTCTTT | CASSLTGGTEAFF
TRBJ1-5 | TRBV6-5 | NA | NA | TGTGCCAGCAGTTACGGTACAGGGACCAATCAGCCCCAGCATTTT | CASSYGTGTNQPQHF
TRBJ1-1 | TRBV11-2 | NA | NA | TGTGCCAGCAGCCCAGGGGTCACTGAAGCTTTCTTT | CASSPGVTEAFF
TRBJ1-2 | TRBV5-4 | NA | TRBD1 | TGTGCCAGCAGCTCAGGACAGGGTAGTAACTATGGCTACACCTTC | CASSSGQGSNYGYTF
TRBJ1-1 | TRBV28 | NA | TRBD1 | TGTGCCAGCAGTCCCGTGGGCAGGGGGGTGCTCCTGGACACTGAAGCTTTCTTT | CASSPVGRGVLLDTEAFF
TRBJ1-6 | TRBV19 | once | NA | TGTGCCAGCCACAGGGATTTCAATTCACCCCTCCACTTT | CASHRDFNSPLHF
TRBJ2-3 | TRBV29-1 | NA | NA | TGCAGCGTTTTTATAGCGGAGAACACAGATACGCAGTATTTT | CSVFIAENTDTQYF
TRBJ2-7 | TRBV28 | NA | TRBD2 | TGTGCCAGCAGTTTAATGGGGGGGATCTACTCCTACGAGCAGTACTTC | CASSLMGGIYSYEQYF
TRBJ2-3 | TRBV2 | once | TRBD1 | TGTGCCAGCACCAGGACAGGGGGCGCGAAAGATACGCAGTATTTT | CASTRTGGAKDTQYF
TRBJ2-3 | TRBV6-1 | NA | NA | TGTGCCAAATCCAGGACAGAGTCAGATACGCAGTATTTT | CAKSRTESDTQYF
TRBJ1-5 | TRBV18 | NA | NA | TGTGCCAGCTCTCCCGACAGAAATCAGCCCCAGCATTTT | CASSPDRNQPQHF
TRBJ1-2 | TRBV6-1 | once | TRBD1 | TGTGCCAGCAGAGGACAGGGAAGGGTAGGCTATGGCTACACCTTC | CASRGQGRVGYGYTF
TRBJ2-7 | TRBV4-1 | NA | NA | TGCGCCAGCAGCCAAGATCGACAGGTATGGGAGCAGTACTTC | CASSQDRQVWEQYF
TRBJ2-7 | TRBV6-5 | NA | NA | TGTGCCACCAGCCCCTGGGGGCAGAGGCCTTGGGAGCAGTACTTC | CATSPWGQRPWEQYF
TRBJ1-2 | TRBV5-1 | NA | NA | TGCGCCAGCAGCTTGGACAGGGTCGGCTACACCTTC | CASSLDRVGYTF
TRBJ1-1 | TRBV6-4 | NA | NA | TGTGCCAGCAGTGGGGGGGAGGGGGTGGAAAACACTGAAGCTTTCTTT | CASSGGEGVENTEAFF
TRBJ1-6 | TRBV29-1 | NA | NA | TGCACCGCCGGAGATTCCTATAATTCACCCCTCCACTTT | CTAGDSYNSPLHF
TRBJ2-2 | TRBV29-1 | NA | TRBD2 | TGCAGCTCCCGCGGGGGGGTGGGCACCGGGGAGCTGTTTTTT | CSSRGGVGTGELFF
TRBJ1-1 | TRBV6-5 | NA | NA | TGTGCCAGCAGCCGGGGGGGGGAAGAAGGAACTTTCTTT | CASSRGGEEGTFF
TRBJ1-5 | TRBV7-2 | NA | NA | TGTGCCAGCAGCTGGAAGGCGGGCGGCCAGCCCCAGCATTTT | CASSWKAGGQPQHF
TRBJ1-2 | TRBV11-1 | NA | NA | TGTGCCAGCAGCTTAGCAGGGGCGGACTATGGCTACACCTTC | CASSLAGADYGYTF
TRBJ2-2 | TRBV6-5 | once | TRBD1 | TGTGCCAGCACCACAGGGGGGAGTACCGGGGAGCTGTTTTTT | CASTTGGSTGELFF
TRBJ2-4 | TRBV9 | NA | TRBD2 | TGTGCCAGCAGCGTAGGGGAGGGTAGGGACATTCAGTACTTC | CASSVGEGRDIQYF
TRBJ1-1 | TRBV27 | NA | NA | TGTGCCAGCAGTTTAGGGGCGAACACTGAAGCTTTCTTT | CASSLGANTEAFF
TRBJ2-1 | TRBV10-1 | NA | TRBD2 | TGCGCCAGCAGTGACCGGGGGGGGCCCGGTAATGAGCAGTTCTTC | CASSDRGGPGNEQFF
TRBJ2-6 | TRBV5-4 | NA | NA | TGTGCCAGCAGCTTCCTAAACTCTGGGGCCAACGTCCTGACTTTC | CASSFLNSGANVLTF
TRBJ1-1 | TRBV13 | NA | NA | TGTGCCAGCAGCCTGTTCTCTGACATGAACACTGAAGCTTTCTTT | CASSLFSDMNTEAFF
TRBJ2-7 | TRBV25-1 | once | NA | TGTGCCAGCAGTGCGGGACTGTCCGGGGGCTACGAGCAGTACTTC | CASSAGLSGGYEQYF
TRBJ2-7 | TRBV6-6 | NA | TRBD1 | TGTGCCAGCAGTTATCCCGGGGACAGGGAAAGCGAGCAGTACTTC | CASSYPGDRESEQYF
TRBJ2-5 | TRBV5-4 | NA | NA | TGTGCCAGCAACCGCCCAGGACTAAAAGAGACCCAGTACTTC | CASNRPGLKETQYF
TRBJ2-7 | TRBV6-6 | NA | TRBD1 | TGTGCCAGCAGTTACTCGGGACAGGAGAACTACGAGCAGTACTTC | CASSYSGQENYEQYF